Each of the 22 T cell receptor beta chains below was sequenced from the same sample in a study of blood T cell repertoires in COVID-19. Measured with immunoSEQ multiplex PCR; TCRdb has only the in-frame clones, and not every one. The repertoire consists of about 140,000 clones, with nearly 85% occurring once and the leading ten covering about two fifths. Sequencing was performed on peripheral blood. The receptors here all came from a human donor in a cohort sampled during active COVID-19.

The rearrangement joins TRBV25-1 to TRBJ1-2; 7 bases align to TRBD1. Germline lookup yields CDR1 MGHDK and CDR2 SYGVNS. CDR3 length: 15 residues. With V trimmed by 5 bases and J by 4 bases, 10 bases remained unmatched. The CDR3 loop is CASSNTGAGIYGYTF. CDR3 DNA: TGTGCCAGCAGTAACACAGGGGCGGGGATCTATGGCTACACCTTC.

The gene calls are TRBV6-5 and TRBJ1-1; D possibly corresponds to TRBD1 (5 bases). Trimming cost V 7 bases and J 1 base, with 16 bases left between them. The CDR3 runs to 15 residues. The germline gives CDR1 MNHEY, CDR2 SVGAGI. The CDR3 DNA is TGTGCCAGCACCCCGGGGGGACGCCAGAACACTGAAGCTTTCTTT. It is translated as CASTPGGRQNTEAFF.

This clone was detected once. The genes are TRBV11-3 and TRBJ1-1, with D possibly TRBD1 on 6 matching bases. The CDR3 length is 16 residues. Germline V gene data show CDR1 as SGHNT and CDR2 as YENEEA. V lost 2 bases to trimming and J lost 1 base, with 14 bases between them. In DNA form, the CDR3 reads TGTGCCAGCAGCTTACTGGGGAGACAGGCGAACACTGAAGCTTTCTTT. It codes for CASSLLGRQANTEAFF.

The genes are TRBV5-1 and TRBJ1-2; TRBD1 matches at 8 bases. After removal of 6 bases from V and 0 bases from J, the junction contained 4 bases not matched to a gene. This CDR3 is 14 amino acids long. CDR1 SGHRS and CDR2 YFSETQ come from the germline V gene. The CDR3 protein is CASNGQGANYGYTF. In nucleotides, the CDR3 is TGCGCCAGCAACGGACAGGGAGCTAACTATGGCTACACCTTC.

This clone was seen a few times. This chain joins TRBV5-5 and TRBJ1-1; 7 bases are shared with TRBD1. CDR3 length: 13 residues. Trimming took 4 bases from V and 4 from J; bases not matched to a gene: 4. Per germline, CDR1 SGHKS and CDR2 YYEKEE (reference sequence). In DNA form, the CDR3 reads TGTGCCAGCAGCCCGACAGGGTTCACTGAAGCTTTCTTT. Protein: CASSPTGFTEAFF.

This chain links TRBV24-1 with TRBJ2-1; possibly TRBD2 for D (6 bases). The germline gives CDR1 KGHDR, CDR2 SFDVKD. Trimming took off 3 bases at V and 6 bases at J, with 14 bases between the two ends. CDR3 length equals 15 residues. CDR3 sequence (DNA): TGTGCCACCAGTGATCCCCGCGGGGCCTTCAATGAGCAGTTCTTC. It yields the protein CATSDPRGAFNEQFF.

The CDR3, as DNA: TGTGCCATCAGTGAAAACAGGGAAACCGGGGAGCTGTTTTTT. Protein: CAISENRETGELFF. The chain couples TRBV10-3 to TRBJ2-2, with a possible D match to TRBD1 (6 bases). This CDR3 contains 14 residues. Trimming took 3 bases from V and 5 from J, leaving 10 bases between them. Per germline, CDR1 ENHRY and CDR2 SYGVKD.

This clone was observed once. The chain uses TRBV11-2 and TRBJ2-2, with D unclear. The CDR3 is 13 amino acids. CDR1 and CDR2 from the germline V gene are SGHAT and FQNNGV. V lost 3 bases and J 5 bases, leaving 7 bases between the germline ends. CDR3 coding DNA: TGTGCCAGCAGCTTCGTTCTTACCGGGGAGCTGTTTTTT. Amino acid sequence: CASSFVLTGELFF.

The chain uses TRBV7-9 and TRBJ1-5, with 10 bases identical to TRBD1. V trimming: 5 bases; J trimming: 8 bases; junction bases outside the gene matches: 6. This CDR3 is 14 amino acids long. Germline V CDR1 and CDR2: SEHNR, FQNEAQ (reference sequence). CDR3 in amino acids: CASSRDRGREPQHF. The CDR3 DNA sequence: TGTGCCAGCAGCAGGGACAGGGGAAGGGAGCCCCAGCATTTT.

The sample holds one count of this clone. The rearrangement joins TRBV5-1 to TRBJ1-3; D gene unclear. The CDR3 totals 15 residues. Germline V gene lookup returns CDR1 SGHRS and CDR2 YFSETQ. Trimming removed 2 bases from V and 0 bases from J, with 9 bases in between. This CDR3 is CASSFDFYSGNTIYF. The CDR3 coding sequence is TGCGCCAGCAGCTTTGACTTCTACTCTGGAAACACCATATATTTT.

This chain uses TRBV11-3 with TRBJ2-3, with TRBD2 identical over 7 bases. The CDR3 runs 17 residues. The germline V gene has CDR1 SGHNT and CDR2 YENEEA. The trim removed 5 bases at V and 1 base at J, leaving 12 bases unmatched. CDR3 nucleotides: TGTGCCAGCAGCACCAGACTAGCCAGTAAGGGCACAGATACGCAGTATTTT. Encoded protein: CASSTRLASKGTDTQYF.

The chain has TRBV20-1 and TRBJ1-2; D perhaps matches TRBD1 (5 bases). This CDR3 is built from 11 residues. CDR1 and CDR2 (germline): DFQATT, SNEGSKA (reference sequence). V shed 1 base and J shed 7 bases, with 7 bases lying between them. As DNA, the CDR3 is TGCAGTGCTAGAGTGGGGGGTGGCTACACCTTC. Translated: CSARVGGGYTF.

CDR3 amino acids: CASSPWRGETTIYF. CDR3 DNA: TGTGCCAGCAGCCCATGGCGAGGCGAGACCACCATATATTTT. The chain carries TRBV6-2 or TRBV6-3 and TRBJ1-3; no definite D call. CDR1 is MNHEY, CDR2 SVGEGT, per germline. This CDR3 has 14 amino acids. V dropped 6 bases and J dropped 9 bases, with 18 bases sitting between them.

The chain combines TRBV11-2 with TRBJ2-1, with TRBD2 identical over 9 bases. This CDR3 comprises 15 residues. The V and J ends lost 0 bases and 10 bases, in that order; junction bases with no gene match: 7. Germline-derived CDR1 and CDR2 are SGHAT and FQNNGV. The CDR3 coding sequence is TGTGCCAGCAGCTTAGAGTTAGCGGGAGAGCAGGAGCAGTTCTTC. It codes for CASSLELAGEQEQFF.

The chain combines TRBV3-1 (or the pseudogene TRBV3-2) with TRBJ2-4; 8 bases are shared with TRBD1. The CDR3 has 14 amino acids. The trim removed 1 base at V and 8 bases at J, leaving 4 bases unmatched. Looked up from germline, CDR1 is LGHDT and CDR2 is YNNKEL (reference sequence). CDR3 nucleotide sequence: TGTGCCAGCAGCCAAGCAGGGGGCTGGGACATTCAGTACTTC. Translating it yields CASSQAGGWDIQYF.

This clone occurred once. The rearrangement uses TRBV3-1 (or the pseudogene TRBV3-2) and TRBJ1-5; D unresolved. The germline V and J ends were trimmed by 1 base and 0 bases, with 10 bases remaining between them. CDR1 and CDR2 from the germline V gene are LGHDT and YNNKEL (reference sequence). The length of the CDR3 is 16 residues. CDR3: CASSQGVQHSNQPQHF. The DNA for the CDR3 is TGTGCCAGCAGCCAAGGGGTACAGCATAGCAATCAGCCCCAGCATTTT.

This clone has a handful of counts. This chain connects TRBV10-3 to TRBJ2-4; the match to TRBD2 covers 11 bases. Germline-derived CDR1 and CDR2 are ENHRY and SYGVKD. The V segment lost 3 bases and the J segment 5 bases; nucleotides outside the gene matches: 6. This CDR3 is 16 amino acids long. The CDR3 bases are TGTGCCATCAGTGAAGGCCTAGCGGGAGGCCAAAACATTCAGTACTTC. Translation gives CAISEGLAGGQNIQYF.

The rearrangement links TRBV18 to TRBJ1-2; TRBD1 aligns across 7 bases. Germline CDR1 reads KGHSH; CDR2 reads LQKENI. This CDR3 spans 15 amino acids. Germline trimming cut 3 bases from V and 4 bases from J; bases unmatched to any gene: 8. The CDR3 spells CASSPGAQGSYGYTF. The CDR3 DNA follows: TGTGCCAGCTCACCGGGGGCACAGGGGTCCTATGGCTACACCTTC.

The rearrangement joins TRBV18 to TRBJ1-5; maybe TRBD1 (6 bases). The CDR3 is made up of 14 amino acids. Trimming removed 4 bases from V and 4 bases from J, with 11 bases in between. CDR1 KGHSH and CDR2 LQKENI come from the germline V gene. CDR3 DNA sequence: TGTGCCAGCTCACAGGGCAGGGGTAATCAGCCCCAGCATTTT. It is translated as CASSQGRGNQPQHF.

The chain carries TRBV6-6 and TRBJ1-1; 9 bases are a match to TRBD1. This CDR3 has 16 amino acids. J was trimmed by 6 bases and V by 2 bases; bases with no gene match: 10. Germline values: CDR1 MNHNY, CDR2 SVGAGI (reference sequence). The CDR3 sequence: CASSYVRQGVFAEAFF. CDR3 bases: TGTGCCAGCAGTTACGTTAGACAGGGGGTTTTTGCTGAAGCTTTCTTT.

The CDR3 protein is CASRARTGLGTEAFF. The CDR3 nucleotides read TGTGCCAGTAGGGCCCGGACAGGGTTGGGCACTGAAGCTTTCTTT. This rearrangement joins TRBV19 to TRBJ1-1; TRBD1 matches 8 bases. Germline values: CDR1 LNHDA, CDR2 SQIVND (reference sequence). The CDR3 has 15 residues. The junction had 10 bases not matched to a gene; V was cut back by 6 bases and J by 4 bases.

The rearrangement uses TRBV9 and TRBJ1-2, with 7 positions matching TRBD1. After removal of 3 bases from V and 8 bases from J, the junction contained 13 bases not matched to a gene. This CDR3 spans 15 amino acids. Germline assignment: CDR1 SGDLS and CDR2 YYNGEE. CDR3 bases: TGTGCCAGCAGCGCAACCGGGACAGAGCTGGTAGGCTACACCTTC. Translated: CASSATGTELVGYTF.